This T cell receptor beta chain is from a study of STAT5B mutations in CD4+ large granular lymphocyte leukemia. Produced via immunoSEQ multiplex PCR; TCRdb's table is partial and in-frame only. In the table there are 25,000 to 35,000 clones, roughly 84% of which are singletons. Unmatched junction bases numbered 9, after V lost 7 bases and J lost 0 bases. The V gene's germline CDR1 is LNHDA and CDR2 SQIVND (reference sequence). The CDR3 extends over 17 amino acids. This clone was recorded only once. The rearrangement uses TRBV19 and TRBJ2-6; 7 bases match TRBD1. Sequencing was carried out using CD4+ T cells from blood buffy coats. The clonotype originates from a human donor in good health. The CDR3, as DNA: TGTGCCAGTAAAACGGGGACAGCCGACTCTGGGGCCAACGTCCTGACTTTC. This encodes CASKTGTADSGANVLTF.